This T cell receptor beta chain was sequenced during a study of T cell repertoires in cytomegalovirus infection. Study-level information: A matching HLA type, together with CMV infection, was signaled by public TCR beta signatures.

This clonotype was seen more than once but under ten times. Its antigen is not identified. Trimming took off 7 bases at V and 0 bases at J, with 12 bases between the two ends. This CDR3 spans 15 amino acids. Germline CDR1 reads LNHDA; CDR2 reads SQIVND (reference sequence). Study-wide results and limits: Public TCR beta family frequency separated CMV-and-HLA carriers, including in an independent cohort. There were HLA-C-restricted CMV-specific TCR beta clonotypes dominating the ex vivo response.

Each CDR3 protein gets one entry after TCRdb re-called the reads with MiXCR. The sample has 250,000 to 350,000 distinct CDR3 sequences, roughly 23% seen once. The material sequenced was PBMCs. The chain links TRBV19 to TRBJ2-2; D not certain. The sequence derives from a human donor in good health (CMV status not recorded). Some clones in this sample may be carry-over from other donors' samples. This CDR3 is CASNRGPANTGELFF. CDR3 DNA sequence: TGTGCCAGTAATAGAGGACCTGCGAACACCGGGGAGCTGTTTTTT.